Following are 31 T cell receptor beta chains from one sample sequenced in a study of blood T cell repertoires in COVID-19. Only in-frame clones appear in the TCRdb table, and some are missing; sequencing was by immunoSEQ multiplex PCR. The repertoire holds some 70,000 clones, with more than 70% as singletons. Sequenced input: peripheral blood. Receptor source: a man between 65 and 80 years old with active or convalescent COVID-19.

The chain carries TRBV7-2 and TRBJ2-1; 13 nucleotides align to TRBD2. V was clipped by 1 base and J by 9 bases; unmatched bases: 9. The germline gives CDR1 SGHTA, CDR2 FQGNSA. This CDR3 is built from 17 residues. CDR3 protein: CASSLDLLAGGQGEQFF. Written as DNA, the CDR3 is TGTGCCAGCAGCTTAGATCTACTAGCGGGGGGGCAGGGTGAGCAGTTCTTC.

The rearrangement uses TRBV11-2 and TRBJ2-5; no clear D. The V gene lost 1 base and the J gene lost 5 bases, with 17 bases spanning the gap. Per germline, CDR1 SGHAT and CDR2 FQNNGV. The CDR3 extends over 16 amino acids. The CDR3, as DNA: TGTGCCAGCAGCTTAGGTCCCCCCCGAGGTGGGGAGACCCAGTACTTC. Protein product: CASSLGPPRGGETQYF.

The chain joins TRBV30 to TRBJ1-4; TRBD1 agrees at 11 bases. The germline V gene encodes CDR1 GTSNPN and CDR2 SVGIG (reference sequence). V dropped 1 base and J dropped 8; count of bases not matched to a gene: 6. CDR3 length equals 15 residues. This CDR3 is CAWSARTGGVEKLFF. For the CDR3, the DNA is TGTGCCTGGAGTGCCCGGACAGGGGGCGTCGAAAAACTGTTTTTT. Together with reference TRBV30 and TRBJ1-4, the CDR3 gives the full variable domain: SQTIHQWPATLVQPVGSPLSLECTVEGTSNPNLYWYRQAAGRGLQLLFYSVGIGQISSEVPQNLSASRPQDRQFILSSKKLLLSDSGFYLCAWSARTGGVEKLFFGSGTQLSVL.

The chain couples TRBV4-1 to TRBJ2-2; D is unclear. Germline CDR1 MGHRA, CDR2 YSYEKL. V was shortened by 0 bases and J by 0 bases, with 5 bases between the two germline ends. This CDR3 spans 15 amino acids. The CDR3 region is CASSQDVSNTGELFF. The CDR3 DNA sequence: TGCGCCAGCAGCCAAGATGTATCGAACACCGGGGAGCTGTTTTTT.

The chain has TRBV15 and TRBJ1-2, with D possibly being TRBD1 (6 bases). V was pared by 5 bases and J by 3 bases, with 13 bases between. Germline lookup yields CDR1 LNHNV and CDR2 YYDKDF (reference sequence). The CDR3 has 14 amino acids. For the CDR3, the DNA is TGTGCCACCAGCGGGGGCGGGAGGGACTATGGCTACACCTTC. This gives the protein CATSGGGRDYGYTF.

This chain joins TRBV5-1 and TRBJ2-3; 13 bases are shared with TRBD2. Trimming took 3 bases from V and 0 from J; bases not matched to a gene: 10. From germline, CDR1 is SGHRS and CDR2 YFSETQ. The length of the CDR3 is 19 residues. The CDR3 loop is CASSSGGLAGVTSTDTQYF. CDR3 nucleotide sequence: TGCGCCAGCAGCTCTGGTGGACTAGCGGGAGTTACTAGCACAGATACGCAGTATTTT.

The chain carries TRBV3-1 (or the pseudogene TRBV3-2) and TRBJ2-1; perhaps TRBD2 as D (5 bases). Per germline, CDR1 LGHDT and CDR2 YNNKEL (reference sequence). Trimming took 4 bases from V and 0 from J, leaving 10 bases between them. The CDR3 spans 15 residues. The CDR3 DNA reads TGTGCCAGCAGCCTTAGCGCCCCCTCCTACAATGAGCAGTTCTTC. Its protein is CASSLSAPSYNEQFF.

This chain links TRBV5-1 with TRBJ1-1, with D unresolved. CDR1 and CDR2 (germline): SGHRS, YFSETQ. V shed 2 bases and J shed 5 bases, with 13 bases lying between them. The length of the CDR3 is 14 residues. The CDR3 sequence: CASSFGGGSTEAFF. The CDR3, as DNA: TGCGCCAGCAGCTTTGGCGGAGGGTCTACTGAAGCTTTCTTT.

The chain combines TRBV29-1 with TRBJ1-2; maybe TRBD1 (5 bases). Germline V gene sequence: CDR1 SQVTM, CDR2 ANQGSEA. V lost 6 bases to trimming and J lost 1 base, with 18 bases between them. The CDR3 runs to 15 residues. CDR3 sequence reads: CSVGGGAAINYGYTF. The CDR3 DNA is TGCAGCGTCGGGGGTGGGGCGGCTATTAACTATGGCTACACCTTC.

The genes are TRBV5-4 and TRBJ2-7; D call uncertain. Germline lookup yields CDR1 SGHNT and CDR2 YYREEE (reference sequence). The V end was cut by 0 bases, the J end by 4 bases, with 8 bases between. The CDR3 runs to 13 residues. The CDR3: CASSLDTAYEQYF. The CDR3 nucleotides are TGTGCCAGCAGCTTGGACACAGCATACGAGCAGTACTTC.

Only a few counts were recorded for this clone. The V call is TRBV2, the J call TRBJ2-1; 9 bases match TRBD2. The CDR3 spans 18 residues. V lost 6 bases to trimming and J lost 0 bases; unmatched junction nucleotides: 12. Germline V gene data show CDR1 as SNHLY and CDR2 as FYNNEI. CDR3: CASSTKRTSESSYNEQFF. In DNA form, the CDR3 reads TGTGCCAGCAGCACCAAACGGACTAGCGAAAGCTCCTACAATGAGCAGTTCTTC.

The chain employs TRBV25-1 and TRBJ2-7, with 9 bases lining up with TRBD2. The junction had 2 bases not matched to a gene; V was cut back by 7 bases and J by 4 bases. The CDR3 is made up of 12 amino acids. Germline V gene lookup returns CDR1 MGHDK and CDR2 SYGVNS. The CDR3, as DNA: TGTGCCAGCAACGGACTAGCGTACGAGCAGTACTTC. Amino acid sequence: CASNGLAYEQYF.

CDR3 region: CASSPPTGGFTEAFF. For the CDR3, the DNA is TGTGCCAGCAGCCCGCCGACAGGGGGCTTCACTGAAGCTTTCTTT. The gene calls are TRBV5-4 and TRBJ1-1; TRBD1 matches at 10 bases. Germline V gives CDR1 SGHNT, CDR2 YYREEE (reference sequence). This CDR3 is built from 15 residues. Trimming removed 4 bases from V and 4 bases from J; junction bases left unmatched: 7.

The chain employs TRBV7-9 and TRBJ1-2, with 7 positions matching TRBD1. There are 16 residues in the CDR3. Per the germline V gene, CDR1 is SEHNR and CDR2 is FQNEAQ (reference sequence). V lost 2 bases and J lost 4; bases outside the gene matches: 10. In DNA, the CDR3 is TGTGCCAGCAGCTTACGCCCCACAGGGGACCGCTATGGCTACACCTTC. This sequence encodes CASSLRPTGDRYGYTF.

The chain recombines TRBV5-6 with TRBJ2-1; 7 nucleotides line up with TRBD2. Germline V gene lookup returns CDR1 SGHDT and CDR2 YYEEEE. The CDR3 runs 15 residues. V trimming: 7 bases; J trimming: 2 bases; junction bases outside the gene matches: 9. For the CDR3, the DNA is TGTGCCAGCCACACAAGCGGGGCACCCTACAATGAGCAGTTCTTC. Translated: CASHTSGAPYNEQFF.

The CDR3 loop reads CASSLPPYNEQFF. DNA for the CDR3: TGTGCCAGCAGCCTACCGCCCTACAATGAGCAGTTCTTC. This chain connects TRBV11-2 to TRBJ2-1; D remains ambiguous. Trimming removed 5 bases from V and 2 bases from J, with 7 bases in between. Germline CDR1 is SGHAT and CDR2 is FQNNGV. The CDR3 has 13 residues.

This rearrangement joins TRBV25-1 to TRBJ2-5, with 8 bases that match TRBD1. V lost 1 base, J lost 5 bases, and 6 bases stayed unmatched. CDR1 MGHDK and CDR2 SYGVNS come from the germline V gene. The CDR3 is 15 residues long. The CDR3 coding sequence is TGTGCCAGCAGTGAATCAGGCAGGGGGCGGGAGACCCAGTACTTC. This encodes CASSESGRGRETQYF.

The chain carries TRBV5-1 and TRBJ2-3, with D tentatively TRBD2 (5 bases). V lost 0 bases, J lost 0 bases, and 8 bases lay in between. Germline CDR1 and CDR2: SGHRS and YFSETQ. The CDR3 contains 15 residues. This CDR3 reads CASSLDWTSTDTQYF. DNA of the CDR3: TGCGCCAGCAGCTTGGACTGGACTAGCACAGATACGCAGTATTTT.

The chain combines TRBV10-3 with TRBJ2-7, with TRBD2 matching over 10 bases. Losses at the gene ends were 0 bases for V and 2 bases for J; bases not matched to a gene: 1. The CDR3 has 15 residues. Germline-derived CDR1 and CDR2 are ENHRY and SYGVKD. The CDR3 DNA sequence: TGTGCCATCAGTGAGTCGAGCGGGGGGGCCTACGAGCAGTACTTC. Amino acids: CAISESSGGAYEQYF.

The table lists this clone with a count of one. The rearrangement joins TRBV7-7 to TRBJ2-3; perhaps TRBD2 as D (5 bases). Trimming took 5 bases from V and 2 from J, leaving 11 bases between them. Germline lookup yields CDR1 SSHAT and CDR2 FNYEAQ (reference sequence). This CDR3 contains 14 residues. The CDR3 DNA reads TGTGCCAGCAGCGAAAATAGCGCCACAGATACGCAGTATTTT. It specifies CASSENSATDTQYF.

The CDR3 reads CASSSGKNQPQHF. Here the CDR3 DNA reads TGTGCCAGCAGCTCCGGTAAAAATCAGCCCCAGCATTTT. The genes are TRBV6-5 and TRBJ1-5; D gene ambiguous. The CDR3 spans 13 residues. Trimming removed 6 bases from V and 4 bases from J, with 10 bases in between. Germline assignment: CDR1 MNHEY and CDR2 SVGAGI.

This rearrangement joins TRBV18 to TRBJ2-3; 11 nucleotides line up with TRBD2. CDR3 size: 17 residues. From germline, CDR1 is KGHSH and CDR2 LQKENI. The V and J ends lost 0 bases and 1 base, in that order; junction bases with no gene match: 3. This CDR3 is CASSPPGLAARTDTQYF. The CDR3 nucleotides read TGTGCCAGCTCACCACCGGGACTAGCGGCCCGCACAGATACGCAGTATTTT.

V is TRBV3-1 (or the pseudogene TRBV3-2) and J is TRBJ2-5; TRBD1 matches 8 bases. In germline, CDR1 is LGHDT, CDR2 YNNKEL (reference sequence). This CDR3 contains 15 residues. Trimming cost V 1 base and J 3 bases; bases outside gene matches: 4. This CDR3 is CASSQAQGGKETQYF. For the CDR3, the DNA is TGTGCCAGCAGCCAAGCACAGGGGGGAAAAGAGACCCAGTACTTC.

The chain recombines TRBV7-9 with TRBJ2-5; maybe TRBD2 (5 bases). The ends were cut back, 4 bases at V and 6 bases at J, with 15 bases in the middle. Germline V gene data show CDR1 as SEHNR and CDR2 as FQNEAQ (reference sequence). The CDR3 has 14 residues. The CDR3 DNA follows: TGTGCCAGCAGCTCTTCGAGGGTACGAAAGACCCAGTACTTC. Translating gives CASSSSRVRKTQYF.

The chain is built from TRBV30 and TRBJ1-5; no clear D. Trimming pared 1 base from V and 5 bases from J, leaving 9 bases between. This CDR3 has 13 amino acids. The germline V gene encodes CDR1 GTSNPN and CDR2 SVGIG (reference sequence). This chain's CDR3 is CAWSAGVDQPQHF. CDR3 DNA sequence: TGTGCCTGGAGTGCCGGAGTGGATCAGCCCCAGCATTTT. Filled out from reference TRBV30 and TRBJ1-5, the complete variable domain reads SQTIHQWPATLVQPVGSPLSLECTVEGTSNPNLYWYRQAAGRGLQLLFYSVGIGQISSEVPQNLSASRPQDRQFILSSKKLLLSDSGFYLCAWSAGVDQPQHFGDGTRLSIL.

V gene TRBV6-5 combines with J gene TRBJ2-7; 15 bases line up with TRBD2. The length of the CDR3 is 15 residues. Germline values: CDR1 MNHEY, CDR2 SVGAGI. V gave up 5 bases and J gave up 6 bases; unmatched junction bases: 5. This CDR3 is CASSRTSGGAGEQYF. The CDR3, as DNA: TGTGCCAGCAGTAGGACTAGCGGGGGGGCCGGCGAGCAGTACTTC.

The V and J genes are TRBV28 and TRBJ1-5; no clear D. The CDR3 length is 14 residues. Deletions cut 7 bases from V and 2 bases from J, with 12 bases between. Germline-derived CDR1 and CDR2 are MDHEN and SYDVKM. For the CDR3, the DNA is TGTGCCAGCACCCCCGGTGGAGGCAATCAGCCCCAGCATTTT. Its translation: CASTPGGGNQPQHF.

V and J are TRBV7-8 and TRBJ2-5; D is undetermined. CDR3 length: 15 amino acids. With 1 base removed from V and 1 base from J, the gap between germline ends came to 10 bases. In germline, CDR1 is SGHVS, CDR2 FQNEAQ. The CDR3 spells CASSLVQTPQETQYF. In DNA, the CDR3 is TGTGCCAGCAGCTTAGTACAGACCCCCCAAGAGACCCAGTACTTC.

This rearrangement joins TRBV7-3 to TRBJ2-3; D is unclear. CDR3 size: 14 residues. Germline lookup yields CDR1 SGHTA and CDR2 FQGTGA. Trimming stripped 2 bases from V and 6 bases from J, with 12 bases between. CDR3 sequence (DNA): TGTGCCAGCAGCTTACGACTCTCCTCCGATACGCAGTATTTT. This encodes CASSLRLSSDTQYF.

This chain's CDR3 is CASSLTSGGLTDTQYF. Written as DNA, the CDR3 is TGTGCCAGCTCATTAACTAGCGGGGGCCTCACAGATACGCAGTATTTT. The chain has TRBV18 and TRBJ2-3; 11 bases agree with TRBD2. The V and J ends lost 5 bases and 2 bases, in that order; junction bases with no gene match: 6. Per the germline V gene, CDR1 is KGHSH and CDR2 is LQKENI. This CDR3 comprises 16 residues.

The V and J genes are TRBV19 and TRBJ1-5, with D unresolved. Germline CDR1 LNHDA, CDR2 SQIVND (reference sequence). The CDR3 spans 15 residues. Trimming took 2 bases from V and 4 from J, leaving 12 bases between them. CDR3 protein: CASSISLNSNQPQHF. DNA for the CDR3: TGTGCCAGTAGTATAAGTTTAAACAGTAATCAGCCCCAGCATTTT.